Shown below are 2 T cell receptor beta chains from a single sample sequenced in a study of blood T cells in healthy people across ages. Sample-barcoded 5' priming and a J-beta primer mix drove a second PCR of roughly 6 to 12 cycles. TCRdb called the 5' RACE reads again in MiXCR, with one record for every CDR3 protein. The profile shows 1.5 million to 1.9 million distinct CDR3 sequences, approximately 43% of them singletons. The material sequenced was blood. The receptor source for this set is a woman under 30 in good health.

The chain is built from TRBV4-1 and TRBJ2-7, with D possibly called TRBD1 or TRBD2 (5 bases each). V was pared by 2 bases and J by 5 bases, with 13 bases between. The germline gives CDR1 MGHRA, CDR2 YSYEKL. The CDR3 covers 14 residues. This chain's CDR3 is CASSQPAGSDEQYF. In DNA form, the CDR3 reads TGCGCCAGCAGCCAACCGGCAGGGAGCGACGAGCAGTACTTC.

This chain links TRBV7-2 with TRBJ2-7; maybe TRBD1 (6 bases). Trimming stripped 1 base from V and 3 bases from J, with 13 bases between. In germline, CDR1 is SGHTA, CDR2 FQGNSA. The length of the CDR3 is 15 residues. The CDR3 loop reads CASSLVDLGHYEQYF. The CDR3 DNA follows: TGTGCCAGCAGCTTAGTAGATCTGGGACACTACGAGCAGTACTTC.